The entry below describes one T cell receptor (beta chain). The antigen it binds to is not known. No quality values exist for individual bases; no much larger clone is one base distant. This sample was included in a study of blood T cell repertoires in COVID-19 (dated by TCRdb to 2020 to 2022). Regarding the complete study: Samples covering the acute and convalescent phases of COVID-19 were provided by collaborators in the United States, Italy and Spain. Where available, HLA class I and class II types were taken from metadata supplied by the sample provider and were not determined by assay-based typing. The repertoires were released in a freely available public database intended as a resource for research on the immune response to SARS-CoV-2. Nearly every sample came with metadata listing a de-identified subject ID, COVID-19 status, age in years and sex. The samples were drawn from the first 160 participants of the ongoing ImmuneRACE study and from some 1,300 subjects provided by 6 global collaborators. The dataset comprised deeply sampled blood TCRbeta repertoires from subjects exposed to, actively infected with, or recovered from COVID-19. The material from the prospective study consisted of cDNA or gDNA derived from T cells, B-cell-depleted T cells, or PBMCs. Broad study findings and their caveats: The amount of clinical and demographic metadata varied by source and participant and was provided uncurated.

In Seattle, one collaborating source enrolled patients while the infection was active and tracked those patients longitudinally over the course of disease. Whole blood was collected in K2EDTA tubes by collaborating institutions according to the institutions' own protocols. For TCRbeta analysis, collaborators shipped samples in one of three forms: frozen whole blood, isolated PBMCs, or DNA extracted from either of those sample types. From a lookup of the germline V gene, CDR1 and CDR2 are MNHNS and SASEGT. Counted from cysteine to phenylalanine, this CDR3 has 14 amino acids. The retained sequence is limited to the CDR3, 42 bases, with the frame set at the first base. The V and J ends are trimmed by 5 bases and 1 base, leaving 11 bases between them. TCRbeta CDR3 regions were amplified from genomic DNA by means of the immunoSEQ Assay, a bias-controlled multiplex PCR. On the authors' methods: The number of nucleated cells in each sample was estimated from the amplification of reference gene primers within the assay. To quantify the absolute abundance of each unique TCRbeta CDR3 rearrangement, sequence reads were collapsed and filtered. For each sample, productive Simpson clonality was calculated by taking the square root of Simpson's diversity index across productive rearrangements. The immuneACCESS repertoire file appears here via TCRdb, limited to in-frame rearrangements. These files lack a portion of the clones; in checked studies, under half of the deficit traces to unresolved V genes, and the cause of the others is not known. That table furnishes V, J and clone size, whereas the DNA furnished D and trimming. The sample contains about 240,000 clones, 80% to 95% of them found a single time. Approximately 0.8% of the sample belongs to the ten largest clones.

The chain is encoded by TRBV6-1 joined to TRBJ1-2, with the D gene not confidently named. Sequenced: peripheral blood. This receptor was taken from a man younger than 40 with COVID-19, enrolled during active disease. The DNA sequence follows: TGTGCCAGCAGTTATGGGCAAAATAACTATGGCTACACCTTC. The translation is CASSYGQNNYGYTF.